Given below is one T cell receptor beta chain in context. Its cognate antigen is unknown. This CDR3 spans 16 amino acids. Looked up from germline, CDR1 is LNHDA and CDR2 is SQIVND (reference sequence). The ends lost 6 bases at V and 5 bases at J; junction bases unmatched: 7. The data were obtained in a study of shared clonotypes between healthy human individuals. Sequencing used immunoSEQ multiplex PCR; TCRdb keeps in-frame clones, though not all of them. In the table there are fewer than 500,000 clones, about 79% of which are singletons. Study-level points and caveats: The genetic and exposure-history diversity represented was limited by few donors.

Sequencing was performed on PBMCs. The chain is built from TRBV19 and TRBJ2-2, with 12 bases matching TRBD1. This receptor was taken from a woman in her thirties or forties in good health. Some clones in this sample may be carry-over from other donors' samples. CDR3 in DNA: TGTGCCAGTAGCAGGGGACAGGGGGCATGGACCGGGGAGCTGTTTTTT. Translated: CASSRGQGAWTGELFF.